The rows below give T cell receptor beta chains drawn from one sample of a study of blood T cell repertoires in COVID-19. Data came from immunoSEQ multiplex PCR; TCRdb stores just in-frame clones and leaves some out. The repertoire holds 200,000 or so clones, with roughly 79% as singletons. Specimen: peripheral blood. These receptor sequences come from a woman older than 75 with COVID-19, enrolled during active disease. CDR3s leave out the opening cysteine and the closing phenylalanine or tryptophan.

j_call v_call cdr3_aa
TRBJ2-1 TRBV10-1 ASSESTRRAAGYNEQF
TRBJ1-2 TRBV28 ASSSYRGLGYGYT
TRBJ2-5 TRBV7-9 ASSQGNEETQY
TRBJ1-1 TRBV27 ASSRQGLNTEAF
TRBJ2-1 TRBV5-1 ASSLAGGRDNEQF
TRBJ2-7 TRBV2 ASSDGLDYEQY
TRBJ2-5 TRBV5-1 ASSPRTGVVETQY
TRBJ1-2 TRBV7-9 ASSSPGGPYGYT
TRBJ1-6 TRBV28 ASTVGGGGTYSPLH
TRBJ2-7 TRBV30 AWGQASFEQY
TRBJ1-1 TRBV4-2 ASSQPTLEGAEAF
TRBJ2-3 TRBV5-4 ASRPGGGRGGDTQY
TRBJ2-7 TRBV11-2 ASSLADEQY
TRBJ1-1 TRBV28 ASIKGGDTEAF
TRBJ1-3 TRBV6-5 ASDRDRSGNTIY
TRBJ1-4 TRBV3-1/TRBV3-2 ASSQEGRGSEKLF
TRBJ1-2 TRBV19 ASSTGQGYGYT
TRBJ1-2 TRBV18 ASSPKRDYGYT
TRBJ1-2 TRBV24-1 ATSDSDYGYT
TRBJ2-7 TRBV10-1 ASSESKRERSYEQY
TRBJ2-5 TRBV7-2 ASSPRGYAETQY
TRBJ2-7 TRBV27 ASRPGTGDYEQY
TRBJ2-7 TRBV6-5 ASIRDRGSYEQY
TRBJ1-2 TRBV2 ASSEGGYGYT
TRBJ2-2 TRBV7-3 ASSSRVAGELF
TRBJ1-1 TRBV28 ASSSRGATFPEAF
TRBJ2-1 TRBV3-1/TRBV3-2 ASSQDFSRRDRAYNEQF
TRBJ2-5 TRBV7-9 ASSNKETQY
TRBJ1-1 TRBV19 ASSPQGFGTEAF
TRBJ1-1 TRBV6-2/TRBV6-3 ASSYSRRGDTEAF
TRBJ2-1 TRBV4-3 ASSQDSGSSYNEQF
TRBJ1-2 TRBV6-5 ASSYRQPNYGYT
TRBJ1-1 TRBV16 ASSLSTVTEAF
TRBJ1-3 TRBV28 ASSSGGANGNTIY
TRBJ1-4 TRBV9 ASSDGTGKSEKLF
TRBJ2-1 TRBV27 ASSLSLGGEQF
TRBJ2-2 TRBV2 ASSVARGQGKITGELF